The 16 T cell receptor beta chains presented below share a single source sample, sequenced in a study of identical twins (dated by TCRdb to between 2015 and 2016). Libraries were constructed by 5' RACE. Instrument used: Illumina HiSeq 2000. The public reads were reanalyzed by TCRdb: fastp trimming at Q25, MiXCR alignment, in-frame beta chains only. A single entry per CDR3 protein holds the most common genes and DNA from its merged rows. Present in this sample are some 730,000 distinct CDR3 sequences, 15% to 20% of which were seen just once. The biggest ten clones account for over 10% of the sample. The same specimen was also included in a second study, on T cells expressing NK-cell markers.

The sequencing sample was made of PBMCs. The receptors come from a woman under 30 in good health.

This clonotype was detected a few times. This chain joins TRBV4-3 and TRBJ1-2; D might be TRBD1 (6 bases). The CDR3 length is 14 residues. The germline V gene encodes CDR1 LGHNA and CDR2 YSLEER. Deletions cut 4 bases from V and 8 bases from J, with 17 bases between. The DNA for the CDR3 is TGCGCCAGCAGCCCGGACAGTGGCAGGGGAGGCTACACCTTC. This encodes CASSPDSGRGGYTF.

The V gene is TRBV6-2 or TRBV6-3, the J gene TRBJ1-5; 8 bases agree with TRBD1. J gave up 7 bases and V 7 bases, and 6 bases lay outside the gene matches. The length of the CDR3 is 13 residues. In germline, CDR1 is MNHEY, CDR2 SVGEGT. The DNA of the CDR3 is TGTGCCAGCACCCCCAGGGGGCTACAGCCCCAGCATTTT. Translating it yields CASTPRGLQPQHF.

The chain carries TRBV5-1 and TRBJ2-7; D uncertain. Germline CDR1 is SGHRS and CDR2 is YFSETQ. This CDR3 contains 14 residues. V lost 4 bases to trimming and J lost 4 bases, with 15 bases between them. CDR3 sequence reads: CASSPLTRSYEQYF. The CDR3 nucleotides are TGCGCCAGCAGCCCGCTGACAAGGTCTTACGAGCAGTACTTC.

The chain carries TRBV5-6 and TRBJ2-1, with D possibly being TRBD1 (5 bases). CDR3 length: 14 amino acids. Trimming pared 1 base from V and 5 bases from J, leaving 10 bases between. Germline lookup yields CDR1 SGHDT and CDR2 YYEEEE. CDR3 bases: TGTGCCAGCAGCTTGCTTACAGGACACAATGAGCAGTTCTTC. This encodes CASSLLTGHNEQFF.

This clonotype occurred a few times. This chain joins TRBV6-2 or TRBV6-3 and TRBJ2-4, with TRBD1 matching over 10 bases. The germline CDR1 and CDR2 sequences are MNHEY and SVGEGT. This CDR3 has 16 residues. Losses at the gene ends were 0 bases for V and 2 bases for J; bases not matched to a gene: 1. The CDR3 nucleotides are TGTGCCAGCAGTTACTCGACAGGGGGCACCAAAAACATTCAGTACTTC. Its translation is CASSYSTGGTKNIQYF.

The chain recombines TRBV12-3 or TRBV12-4 with TRBJ1-1, with D possibly TRBD1 on 5 matching bases. The CDR3 spans 16 residues. V was cut by 5 bases and J by 0 bases, with 16 bases left in between. CDR3 sequence (DNA): TGTGCCAGCAGTCCATATACGGGGCAGATGAACACTGAAGCTTTCTTT. It translates to CASSPYTGQMNTEAFF.

This clonotype was seen a handful of times. The J gene is TRBJ2-7, the V gene TRBV10-3; D remains unclear. Trimming took 0 bases from V and 7 from J, leaving 10 bases between them. Germline V gives CDR1 ENHRY, CDR2 SYGVKD. CDR3 length: 13 amino acids. In nucleotides, the CDR3 is TGTGCCATCAGTGAGTCGTTGGGATCGGAGCAGTACTTC. Residues: CAISESLGSEQYF.

This clonotype occurred a few times. For the CDR3, the DNA is TGTGCCAGCCAAATAGTCTCTGAGCAGTTCTTC. Amino acid sequence: CASQIVSEQFF. The rearrangement uses TRBV12-3 or TRBV12-4 and TRBJ2-1; D is undetermined. This CDR3 has 11 amino acids. Deletions cut 8 bases from V and 9 bases from J, with 11 bases between.

The chain combines TRBV20-1 with TRBJ1-3; D remains unclear. V was trimmed by 3 bases and J by 1 base, leaving 16 bases between them. Germline V CDR1 and CDR2: DFQATT, SNEGSKA (reference sequence). The CDR3 has 16 residues. CDR3 coding DNA: TGCAGTGCTAGCCCCAGGCCGTACTCTTCTGGAAACACCATATATTTT. Translation: CSASPRPYSSGNTIYF.

The rearrangement links TRBV24-1 to TRBJ2-1, with 7 bases fitting TRBD1. CDR1 is KGHDR, CDR2 SFDVKD, per germline. The CDR3 contains 14 residues. The V and J ends lost 4 bases and 8 bases, in that order; junction bases with no gene match: 7. CDR3 bases: TGTGCCACCAGTGAGACAGGGATTTGGGATGAGCAGTTCTTC. Translated, it gives CATSETGIWDEQFF.

This clonotype was picked up a small number of times. The chain carries TRBV20-1 and TRBJ2-1; 8 nucleotides align to TRBD2. CDR3 length equals 14 residues. Germline V lookup: CDR1 DFQATT, CDR2 SNEGSKA (reference sequence). The ends lost 6 bases at V and 2 bases at J; junction bases unmatched: 6. The CDR3 nucleotides are TGCAGTGCCAAGACTAGCGACACCTACAATGAGCAGTTCTTC. Translated, it gives CSAKTSDTYNEQFF.

Turning to this clonotype: The junction and the germline gene differ at one end; a read error may be behind it. The V and J genes are TRBV6-2 or TRBV6-3 and TRBJ2-1; TRBD2 might be the D (5 bases). The CDR3 runs to 14 residues. Looked up from germline, CDR1 is MNHEY and CDR2 is SVGEGT. CDR3 nucleotide sequence: TGTGCCAGCAGCTACTCCATTCCTGCTTCCGGGGAGTTCTTC. Its translation is CASSYSIPASGEFF.

As for this clonotype: The junction differs from germline at one of its ends, possibly a read error. J is TRBJ2-1 and V is TRBV6-1; D gene uncertain. Germline V gene data show CDR1 as MNHNS and CDR2 as SASEGT. This CDR3 has 11 residues. The CDR3 reads CASSAVNEQSF. DNA of the CDR3: TGTGCCAGCAGTGCGGTTAACGAGCAGTCCTTC.

The rearrangement uses TRBV7-9 and TRBJ2-7; D is tentatively TRBD1 or TRBD2 (5 bases each). CDR1 and CDR2 from the germline V gene are SEHNR and FQNEAQ (reference sequence). V gave up 5 bases and J gave up 7 bases, with 21 bases separating them. The CDR3 contains 15 residues. CDR3 residues: CASSPRGNPKGEQYF. In DNA form, the CDR3 reads TGTGCCAGCAGCCCGAGGGGTAACCCCAAGGGAGAGCAGTACTTC. The entire variable domain, with the rest obtained from reference TRBV7-9 and TRBJ2-7, is as follows: DTGVSQNPRHKITKRGQNVTFRCDPISEHNRLYWYRQTLGQGPEFLTYFQNEAQLEKSRLLSDRFSAERPKGSFSTLEIQRTEQGDSAMYLCASSPRGNPKGEQYFGPGTRLTVT.

This chain connects TRBV11-2 to TRBJ1-2; TRBD1 is a possible D gene (6 bases). Per the germline V gene, CDR1 is SGHAT and CDR2 is FQNNGV. V shed 7 bases and J shed 7 bases, with 19 bases lying between them. The CDR3 is 14 residues long. This CDR3 reads CASTLGGGGGGYTF. CDR3 in DNA: TGTGCCAGCACCCTAGGGGGAGGAGGAGGTGGCTACACCTTC.

This chain joins TRBV9 and TRBJ2-3, with 8 positions matching TRBD2. Germline CDR1 is SGDLS and CDR2 is YYNGEE. J gave up 6 bases and V 1 base, and 7 bases lay outside the gene matches. This CDR3 is 15 amino acids long. The CDR3 nucleotides read TGTGCCAGCAGCGTAACGGCGGGAGGTCAGGATACGCAGTATTTT. Translation: CASSVTAGGQDTQYF.